This T cell receptor beta chain emerged from a study of OX40 agonist ivuxolimab in advanced cancers. The data were produced by immunoSEQ multiplex PCR, yet TCRdb's version contains in-frame clones alone and is incomplete. The sample lists 50,000 to 55,000 clones; 60% to 80% were seen once. Systemic immunosuppression or a history of autoimmune disease excluded patients. In this sample, this clone turned up once. Its target is unknown. The study, taken as a whole, reports: CD4+ and CD8+ blood T cells expanded clonally by week 6 at 0.1 to 3.0 mg/kg. Partial responders dosed at 0.1-3.0 mg/kg displayed clonal expansion ranking among the lowest.

The source is an adult with an advanced solid tumor such as melanoma, head and neck, liver or kidney cancer. This specimen consisted of CD4+ or CD8+ T cells sorted from blood, obtained in a trial of the OX40 agonist ivuxolimab.

CDR3 amino acids: CASSPRASPPDTQYF. DNA of the CDR3: TGTGCCAGCAGCCCCAGAGCGTCCCCCCCAGATACGCAGTATTTT. The chain couples TRBV9 to TRBJ2-3; D is unresolved. With 4 bases removed from V and 4 bases from J, the gap between germline ends came to 16 bases. The CDR3 has 15 residues. CDR1 and CDR2 from the germline V gene are SGDLS and YYNGEE.